The 27 T cell receptor beta chains below all came from one sample that was sequenced in a study of cytomegalovirus exposure and HLA in healthy donors. This PCR relied on a set of 60 Vbeta primers and 13 Jbeta primers. Here immunoSEQ multiplex PCR was the method, and the copy in TCRdb shows in-frame clones only, minus some. The sample has some 120,000 clones, over 65% seen once. The specimen was PBMCs. These receptors came from a man aged 30-40 years in good health and CMV-seropositive.

This clone was counted only a few times. The chain recombines TRBV10-2 with TRBJ1-4; a weak D match, TRBD1 (5 bases). This CDR3 is 13 amino acids long. The V end lost 6 bases, the J end lost 8 bases, and 13 bases lay between the germline ends. CDR1 and CDR2 from the germline V gene are WSHSY and SAAADI. CDR3 coding DNA: TGCGCCAGCAGCGTCCGACAGTTGGAAAAACTGTTTTTT. Protein product: CASSVRQLEKLFF.

The chain combines TRBV27 with TRBJ2-3; 7 bases match TRBD1. V lost 5 bases to trimming and J lost 4 bases; unmatched junction nucleotides: 6. CDR1 and CDR2 from the germline V gene are MNHEY and SMNVEV (reference sequence). The CDR3 is 14 residues long. CDR3 sequence: CASSRGRWADTQYF. The DNA for the CDR3 is TGTGCCAGCAGTAGGGGGCGTTGGGCAGATACGCAGTATTTT.

The CDR3 nucleotides read TGCAGCGCTAGCGAGGGCTCCTACGAGCAGTACTTC. Translated, it gives CSASEGSYEQYF. V is TRBV29-1 and J is TRBJ2-7; possible D gene TRBD2, 6 bases. The V gene's germline CDR1 is SQVTM and CDR2 ANQGSEA. The CDR3 runs to 12 residues. The V and J ends lost 7 bases and 0 bases respectively, with 10 bases between them.

The rearrangement joins TRBV7-3 to TRBJ2-1; TRBD2 agrees at 8 bases. The germline V gene has CDR1 SGHTA and CDR2 FQGTGA. The V segment lost 5 bases and the J segment 0 bases; nucleotides outside the gene matches: 9. The CDR3 spans 17 residues. As DNA, the CDR3 is TGTGCCAGCAGCCCCAATTGGAGCGGGAGCTCCTACAATGAGCAGTTCTTC. This gives the protein CASSPNWSGSSYNEQFF.

The CDR3 DNA follows: TGCAGCGTGAAGAGCGGGAGTGGGTACAATGAGCAGTTCTTC. Translation gives CSVKSGSGYNEQFF. J is TRBJ2-1 and V is TRBV29-1; 8 nucleotides match TRBD2. Germline CDR1 is SQVTM and CDR2 is ANQGSEA. Losses at the gene ends were 6 bases for V and 4 bases for J; bases not matched to a gene: 8. This CDR3 is built from 14 residues.

This chain uses TRBV4-1 with TRBJ1-2, with 7 bases that match TRBD1. The CDR3 is 15 amino acids. Germline V gene data show CDR1 as MGHRA and CDR2 as YSYEKL. V shed 1 base, J shed 5 bases, and the junction held 7 bases outside the gene matches. CDR3 sequence reads: CASSQAGTARYGYTF. In DNA form, the CDR3 reads TGCGCCAGCAGCCAAGCTGGGACAGCCAGATATGGCTACACCTTC.

This clone was seen once. This chain joins TRBV9 and TRBJ2-6; TRBD2 might be the D (6 bases). The CDR3 is made up of 17 amino acids. Germline assignment: CDR1 SGDLS and CDR2 YYNGEE. The ends were cut back, 0 bases at V and 0 bases at J, with 10 bases in the middle. The CDR3 spells CASSVALGGSGANVLTF. As DNA, the CDR3 is TGTGCCAGCAGCGTAGCTTTGGGGGGCTCTGGGGCCAACGTCCTGACTTTC.

The rearrangement links TRBV6-5 to TRBJ2-1; 9 positions match TRBD1. This CDR3 comprises 14 residues. CDR1 is MNHEY, CDR2 SVGAGI, per germline. V gave up 6 bases and J gave up 7 bases; unmatched junction bases: 7. This CDR3 reads CASRWGQGENEQFF. CDR3 DNA sequence: TGTGCCAGCAGATGGGGACAGGGAGAGAATGAGCAGTTCTTC.

V is TRBV5-4 and J is TRBJ2-1; 9 bases agree with TRBD2. Germline V CDR1 and CDR2: SGHNT, YYREEE (reference sequence). The CDR3 totals 16 residues. V lost 3 bases and J lost 6; bases outside the gene matches: 10. As DNA, the CDR3 is TGTGCCAGCAGCTCTAGCTTGGCTAGCGGGGTCAATGAGCAGTTCTTC. Translated, it gives CASSSSLASGVNEQFF.

CDR3: CASSGGERDTIYF. CDR3 nucleotide sequence: TGTGCCAGCAGCGGGGGGGAGCGAGACACCATATATTTT. This sequence joins TRBV9 and TRBJ1-3; possible D gene TRBD1, 5 bases. Germline V lookup: CDR1 SGDLS, CDR2 YYNGEE. The CDR3 is 13 amino acids. V was clipped by 3 bases and J by 8 bases, with 12 bases between them.

This clone turned up a few times. The CDR3 protein is CASSSRSNTEAFF. For the CDR3, the DNA is TGTGCCAGCAGTTCCCGGTCCAACACTGAAGCTTTCTTT. The J gene is TRBJ1-1, the V gene TRBV27; no reliable D call. CDR3 length: 13 residues. Per germline, CDR1 MNHEY and CDR2 SMNVEV (reference sequence). The V gene lost 4 bases and the J gene lost 2 bases, with 8 bases spanning the gap.

This clone was seen just once. The chain employs TRBV6-5 and TRBJ1-1; a possible D gene is TRBD1 (5 bases). Germline CDR1 is MNHEY and CDR2 is SVGAGI. There are 13 residues in the CDR3. Trimming left V 5 bases short and J 0 bases short, with 7 bases between. CDR3: CASSGALNTEAFF. The DNA for the CDR3 is TGTGCCAGCAGTGGGGCCCTGAACACTGAAGCTTTCTTT.

The V gene is TRBV4-2, the J gene TRBJ2-5; possibly TRBD2 for D (5 bases). Germline V lookup: CDR1 LGHNA, CDR2 YNFKEQ. V was clipped by 3 bases and J by 2 bases, with 10 bases between them. The CDR3 length is 14 residues. CDR3 amino acids: CASSQAERQETQYF. The CDR3 DNA reads as TGTGCCAGCAGCCAGGCCGAGCGGCAAGAGACCCAGTACTTC.

This rearrangement joins TRBV6-4 to TRBJ2-1; 11 nucleotides agree with TRBD2. V was pared by 6 bases and J by 5 bases, with 6 bases of the junction left unmatched. The CDR3 has 15 residues. Looked up from germline, CDR1 is MRHNA and CDR2 is SNTAGT. The CDR3 nucleotides read TGTGCCAGCAGCCAGACTAGCGGGGATCACAATGAGCAGTTCTTC. Its translation: CASSQTSGDHNEQFF.

This chain uses TRBV9 with TRBJ2-7, with a weak D call TRBD2 (6 bases). Germline assignment: CDR1 SGDLS and CDR2 YYNGEE. This CDR3 contains 14 residues. V was shortened by 3 bases and J by 1 base, with 11 bases between the two germline ends. CDR3 nucleotide sequence: TGTGCCAGCAGCGCCAGGGCGGGATCCTACGAGCAGTACTTC. It specifies CASSARAGSYEQYF.

CDR3 in DNA: TGTGCCAGCAGCTTGGAGGTTTCAGGGATCATGGAGCCCCAGCATTTT. Translated, it gives CASSLEVSGIMEPQHF. The chain couples TRBV5-5 to TRBJ1-5; tentatively, D is TRBD1 (5 bases). V lost 0 bases to trimming and J lost 8 bases, with 18 bases between them. CDR1 and CDR2 (germline): SGHKS, YYEKEE (reference sequence). The CDR3 has 16 residues.

This clone showed up just once. The chain employs TRBV7-2 and TRBJ2-3; a possible D gene is TRBD2 (5 bases). The CDR3 runs to 14 residues. Germline V gene data show CDR1 as SGHTA and CDR2 as FQGNSA. V lost 1 base and J 2 bases, leaving 7 bases between the germline ends. The CDR3, as DNA: TGTGCCAGCAGCTTAGGACTACTCACAGATACGCAGTATTTT. Translating gives CASSLGLLTDTQYF.

Regarding this clone: The junction departs from the called germline gene at one end, perhaps through a read error. This CDR3 is also generated by other DNA sequences in the sample. The chain is built from TRBV9 and TRBJ1-4; tentative D call: TRBD1 (5 bases). The CDR3 loop spans 14 amino acids. From germline, CDR1 is SGDLS and CDR2 YYNGEE. CDR3 loop: CASSVLASGEKLFF. In DNA, the CDR3 is TGTGCCAGCAGCGTATTGGCCTCGGGGGAAAAGCTGTTTTTT.

V usage is TRBV5-1 and J usage is TRBJ2-3; the match to TRBD2 covers 10 bases. V lost 5 bases to trimming and J lost 8 bases; unmatched junction nucleotides: 11. There are 15 residues in the CDR3. Germline-derived CDR1 and CDR2 are SGHRS and YFSETQ. For the CDR3, the DNA is TGCGCCAGCAGACACAGCGGGAGGGCCTCGGTTACGCAGTATTTT. This codes for CASRHSGRASVTQYF.

The chain carries TRBV19 and TRBJ2-7; TRBD2 is a possible D gene (5 bases). This CDR3 region has 13 residues. The germline V gene has CDR1 LNHDA and CDR2 SQIVND (reference sequence). Trimming took off 5 bases at V and 7 bases at J, with 15 bases between the two ends. The CDR3: CASSPPGVGEQYF. The DNA for the CDR3 is TGTGCCAGTAGTCCCCCCGGGGTTGGTGAGCAGTACTTC.

The chain joins TRBV5-6 to TRBJ2-7; 10 bases line up with TRBD1. Germline V gene data show CDR1 as SGHDT and CDR2 as YYEEEE. The CDR3 loop spans 14 amino acids. V trimming: 0 bases; J trimming: 4 bases; junction bases outside the gene matches: 1. The CDR3, as DNA: TGTGCCAGCAGCTTGGGGGGACAGGGGTACGAGCAGTACTTC. Translated: CASSLGGQGYEQYF. The variable domain in full, completed from reference TRBV5-6 and TRBJ2-7, reads DAGVTQSPTHLIKTRGQQVTLRCSPKSGHDTVSWYQQALGQGPQFIFQYYEEEERQRGNFPDRFSGHQFPNYSSELNVNALLLGDSALYLCASSLGGQGYEQYFGPGTRLTVT.

The rearrangement uses TRBV9 and TRBJ2-3; maybe TRBD1 (6 bases). CDR3 size: 13 residues. V was cut by 8 bases and J by 0 bases, with 10 bases left in between. Germline V gives CDR1 SGDLS, CDR2 YYNGEE. Written as DNA, the CDR3 is TGTGCCAGTAGGGGGATCAGCACAGATACGCAGTATTTT. Its translation is CASRGISTDTQYF.

The V gene is TRBV28, the J gene TRBJ2-5, with 11 bases lining up with TRBD2. This CDR3 contains 18 residues. V shed 4 bases, J shed 5 bases, and the junction held 15 bases outside the gene matches. The germline V gene has CDR1 MDHEN and CDR2 SYDVKM. CDR3 amino acids: CASSSRRDSGRAFETQYF. Written as DNA, the CDR3 is TGTGCCAGCAGTTCGAGACGGGATAGCGGGAGGGCCTTTGAGACCCAGTACTTC. The full variable domain, completed using reference TRBV28 and TRBJ2-5, is DVKVTQSSRYLVKRTGEKVFLECVQDMDHENMFWYRQDPGLGLRLIYFSYDVKMKEKGDIPEGYSVSREKKERFSLILESASTNQTSMYLCASSSRRDSGRAFETQYFGPGTRLLVL.

The rearrangement joins TRBV7-2 to TRBJ2-3; D is ambiguous. Germline assignment: CDR1 SGHTA and CDR2 FQGNSA. This CDR3 is built from 14 residues. V was pared by 1 base and J by 4 bases, with 9 bases between. The chain's CDR3 is CASSLVGAADTQYF. Here the CDR3 DNA reads TGTGCCAGCAGCTTAGTTGGAGCAGCAGATACGCAGTATTTT.

As regards this clone: The junction and the germline gene differ at one end; a read error may be behind it. The J gene is TRBJ2-1, the V gene TRBV7-9; TRBD2 matches 8 bases. The CDR3 length is 13 residues. Germline loops: CDR1 SEHNR, CDR2 FQNEAQ (reference sequence). CDR3 amino acids: CSSSFSGGDEQFF. In DNA form, the CDR3 reads TGTTCCAGCAGCTTTTCGGGAGGGGATGAGCAGTTCTTC.

The chain carries TRBV28 and TRBJ2-1, with D tentatively TRBD1 (5 bases). There are 14 residues in the CDR3. Per germline, CDR1 MDHEN and CDR2 SYDVKM. Deletions cut 4 bases from V and 3 bases from J, with 10 bases between. The CDR3 DNA sequence: TGTGCCAGCAGTTCTGGGGCTAGCTACAATGAGCAGTTCTTC. As protein: CASSSGASYNEQFF.

V gene TRBV30 combines with J gene TRBJ1-2; D possibly corresponds to TRBD1 (5 bases). Germline assignment: CDR1 GTSNPN and CDR2 SVGIG (reference sequence). The germline V and J ends were trimmed by 3 bases and 7 bases, with 15 bases remaining between them. The CDR3 runs 13 residues. The CDR3 loop is CAWSPGGVGGYTF. CDR3 coding DNA: TGTGCCTGGAGCCCCGGAGGGGTAGGTGGCTACACCTTC.